This T cell receptor beta chain appears in the sequencing data of a study of blood T cell repertoires in COVID-19. Study in general: T cells, B-cell-depleted T cells, or PBMCs supplied cDNA or gDNA.

Repertoires were generated with immunoSEQ multiplex PCR, while TCRdb's copy carries only in-frame clones and drops some. Of 110,000 or so clones listed, roughly 76% are singletons. CDR1 SGHTA and CDR2 FQGNSA come from the germline V gene. The CDR3 contains 19 residues. V shed 5 bases and J 1 base; nucleotides not matched to a gene: 12. The specimen was peripheral blood. The genes are TRBV7-2 and TRBJ1-6; TRBD1 matches at 9 bases. The clonotype was recovered from a human donor in a cohort sampled during active COVID-19. DNA of the CDR3: TGTGCCAGCAGCCAAAGAGGGACAGGGAGGATTTCCTATAATTCACCCCTCCACTTT. Translating it yields CASSQRGTGRISYNSPLHF.